The 29 T cell receptor beta chains below were found in one sample sequenced in a study of T cell responses to AZD1222 COVID-19 vaccine. The repertoire was sequenced with immunoSEQ multiplex PCR; TCRdb's copy has only in-frame clones and lacks some. Of tens of thousands of clones detected, 85% appear once; the ten largest clones hold around 21%. The source was peripheral blood, collected on day 0 of AZD1222 vaccination. The receptors shown here come from an adult in good health.

Only a few counts were recorded for this clone. This chain links TRBV3-1 (or the pseudogene TRBV3-2) with TRBJ2-7, with a possible D match to TRBD2 (6 bases). The V gene's germline CDR1 is LGHDT and CDR2 YNNKEL (reference sequence). V was clipped by 2 bases and J by 9 bases, with 20 bases between them. This CDR3 comprises 15 residues. CDR3 nucleotides: TGTGCCAGCAGCCAACTGAGTAGCGGCGGCTCTCCGCAGTACTTC. Translating it yields CASSQLSSGGSPQYF.

This clone has only a few counts. The rearrangement uses TRBV5-4 and TRBJ1-1, with D unresolved. Germline CDR1 reads SGHNT; CDR2 reads YYREEE (reference sequence). CDR3 size: 12 residues. The ends were cut back, 0 bases at V and 7 bases at J, with 7 bases in the middle. CDR3: CASSLAGFEAFF. In nucleotides, the CDR3 is TGTGCCAGCAGCTTGGCGGGTTTTGAAGCTTTCTTT. The entire variable domain, with the rest obtained from reference TRBV5-4 and TRBJ1-1, is as follows: ETGVTQSPTHLIKTRGQQVTLRCSSQSGHNTVSWYQQALGQGPQFIFQYYREEENGRGNFPPRFSGLQFPNYSSELNVNALELDDSALYLCASSLAGFEAFFGQGTRLTVV.

The table lists this clone with a count of one. The CDR3: CASSHETGGAFF. CDR3 bases: TGTGCCAGCAGCCATGAGACAGGGGGAGCTTTCTTT. V is TRBV3-1 (or the pseudogene TRBV3-2) and J is TRBJ1-1; 9 nucleotides agree with TRBD1. Germline V CDR1 and CDR2: LGHDT, YNNKEL (reference sequence). The CDR3 runs to 12 residues. Trimming cost V 3 bases and J 10 bases; bases outside gene matches: 3.

This clone came up a few times. This rearrangement joins TRBV4-1 to TRBJ1-2, with 12 nucleotides matching TRBD1. The CDR3 contains 15 residues. V shed 4 bases, J shed 8 bases, and the junction held 8 bases outside the gene matches. CDR1 is MGHRA and CDR2 is YSYEKL in the germline V gene. CDR3 DNA sequence: TGCGCCAGCAGCCTCGGGACAGGGGGCGCGTACGGCTACACCTTC. Translated, it gives CASSLGTGGAYGYTF.

V gene TRBV5-1 combines with J gene TRBJ2-5, with D perhaps TRBD1 (6 bases). Looked up from germline, CDR1 is SGHRS and CDR2 is YFSETQ. The CDR3 totals 16 residues. Trimming took 4 bases from V and 1 from J, leaving 17 bases between them. The CDR3 DNA is TGCGCCAGCAGCCAACTGGACAGACATCTCCAAGAGACCCAGTACTTC. Amino acids: CASSQLDRHLQETQYF. Filled out from reference TRBV5-1 and TRBJ2-5, the complete variable domain reads KAGVTQTPRYLIKTRGQQVTLSCSPISGHRSVSWYQQTPGQGLQFLFEYFSETQRNKGNFPGRFSGRQFSNSRSEMNVSTLELGDSALYLCASSQLDRHLQETQYFGPGTRLLVL.

CDR3 loop: CASSIGARVENIQYF. The CDR3 bases are TGTGCCAGTAGTATTGGGGCCAGGGTCGAAAACATTCAGTACTTC. This chain joins TRBV19 and TRBJ2-4; D perhaps matches TRBD1 (5 bases). The ends were cut back, 3 bases at V and 5 bases at J, with 14 bases in the middle. This CDR3 contains 15 residues. The germline V gene has CDR1 LNHDA and CDR2 SQIVND (reference sequence).

The CDR3 DNA is TGTGCCACCAGCAGAGATCCTAAGCGTCCCCAAGAGACCCAGTACTTC. The encoded protein is CATSRDPKRPQETQYF. V is TRBV15 and J is TRBJ2-5; unclear D gene. Trimming removed 0 bases at V and 1 base at J, with 12 bases between. Germline CDR1 LNHNV, CDR2 YYDKDF (reference sequence). CDR3 size: 16 residues. Full variable domain (missing parts from reference TRBV15 and TRBJ2-5): DAMVIQNPRYQVTQFGKPVTLSCSQTLNHNVMYWYQQKSSQAPKLLFHYYDKDFNNEADTPDNFQSRRPNTSFCFLDIRSPGLGDTAMYLCATSRDPKRPQETQYFGPGTRLLVL.

V usage is TRBV5-4 and J usage is TRBJ2-3; perhaps TRBD2 as D (5 bases). The germline CDR1 and CDR2 sequences are SGHNT and YYREEE (reference sequence). This CDR3 is 13 amino acids long. Trimming took off 4 bases at V and 11 bases at J, with 17 bases between the two ends. The CDR3 region has the DNA TGTGCCAGCAGCACCGACGGAAACGGGGTGCAGTATTTT. This codes for CASSTDGNGVQYF.

V and J are TRBV15 and TRBJ2-2, with 8 positions matching TRBD2. V was pared by 2 bases and J by 2 bases, with 7 bases of the junction left unmatched. The CDR3 extends over 17 amino acids. From germline, CDR1 is LNHNV and CDR2 YYDKDF (reference sequence). The DNA for the CDR3 is TGTGCCACCAGCAGACCTACCGGGACTAGAAACACCGGGGAGCTGTTTTTT. Translation: CATSRPTGTRNTGELFF.

This sequence joins TRBV4-1 and TRBJ1-2, with D perhaps TRBD1 (5 bases). Trimming removed 0 bases from V and 5 bases from J, with 10 bases in between. Germline V gene data show CDR1 as MGHRA and CDR2 as YSYEKL. This CDR3 comprises 14 residues. The CDR3 nucleotides read TGCGCCAGCAGCCAAGATTCTCAGGGTTATGGCTACACCTTC. Its protein is CASSQDSQGYGYTF.

This sequence joins TRBV2 and TRBJ2-1; D uncertain. Trimming pared 3 bases from V and 9 bases from J, leaving 12 bases between. The CDR3 has 13 amino acids. Germline CDR1 reads SNHLY; CDR2 reads FYNNEI. The CDR3 DNA sequence: TGTGCCAGCAGTGACGTAGGAGACGTTGAGCAGTTCTTC. Protein product: CASSDVGDVEQFF.

In its sample, this clone was seen once. The chain recombines TRBV4-2 with TRBJ2-5; 8 nucleotides match TRBD2. The CDR3 runs to 15 residues. The germline gives CDR1 LGHNA, CDR2 YNFKEQ. V lost 0 bases, J lost 5 bases, and 5 bases stayed unmatched. The CDR3 sequence is CASSQDGGAGETQYF. Here the CDR3 DNA reads TGTGCCAGCAGCCAAGACGGGGGGGCCGGGGAGACCCAGTACTTC.

The chain has TRBV11-2 and TRBJ2-5, with 7 bases matching TRBD2. The germline CDR1 and CDR2 sequences are SGHAT and FQNNGV. CDR3 length: 17 amino acids. V gave up 5 bases and J gave up 2 bases; unmatched junction bases: 14. The CDR3 region has the DNA TGTGCCAGCAGCCCTCCTGAGTGGGAGGGGATTCAAGAGACCCAGTACTTC. Its translation: CASSPPEWEGIQETQYF.

This rearrangement joins TRBV5-6 to TRBJ2-7; D unresolved. The V end was cut by 0 bases, the J end by 4 bases, with 5 bases between. Germline CDR1 reads SGHDT; CDR2 reads YYEEEE. The CDR3 extends over 12 amino acids. The CDR3 reads CASSLDAYEQYF. The CDR3 bases are TGTGCCAGCAGCTTGGATGCGTACGAGCAGTACTTC.

This rearrangement joins TRBV5-5 to TRBJ2-2, with no clear D. The CDR3 extends over 14 amino acids. From germline, CDR1 is SGHKS and CDR2 YYEKEE (reference sequence). Trimming shortened V by 5 bases and J by 0 bases, and 8 bases separated the two germline ends. CDR3 coding DNA: TGTGCCAGCAGTCGTACAGCGAACACCGGGGAGCTGTTTTTT. This sequence encodes CASSRTANTGELFF.

This rearrangement joins TRBV6-6 to TRBJ2-2; D tentatively reads TRBD1 or TRBD2 (5 bases each). The germline V gene has CDR1 MNHNY and CDR2 SVGAGI (reference sequence). The V gene lost 2 bases and the J gene lost 6 bases, with 10 bases spanning the gap. CDR3 size: 14 residues. The CDR3 spells CASSYKLGPGELFF. CDR3 sequence (DNA): TGTGCCAGCAGTTACAAATTGGGACCCGGGGAGCTGTTTTTT.

This clone appeared once. CDR3 protein: CASSPAWGGNYGYTF. The CDR3 DNA reads as TGTGCCAGCAGCCCAGCGTGGGGGGGGAACTATGGCTACACCTTC. The rearrangement uses TRBV11-2 and TRBJ1-2, with TRBD1 as a possible D gene (5 bases). The V end lost 5 bases, the J end lost 2 bases, and 15 bases lay between the germline ends. CDR1 is SGHAT, CDR2 FQNNGV, per germline. This CDR3 is 15 amino acids long.

The chain couples TRBV5-6 to TRBJ1-1; D uncertain. The CDR3 runs 15 residues. V lost 4 bases, J lost 5 bases, and 18 bases lay in between. CDR1 and CDR2 (germline): SGHDT, YYEEEE. CDR3 residues: CASSGAGPFGTEAFF. CDR3 coding DNA: TGTGCCAGCAGCGGAGCGGGCCCGTTTGGAACTGAAGCTTTCTTT.

The chain employs TRBV21-1 and TRBJ2-2; the listed D gene, TRBD1, was not tested against the DNA. TRBV21-1 is described as a pseudogene. There are 11 residues in the CDR3. In DNA form, the CDR3 reads TGTGCCGCTAGGGGGACCGGGGAGCTGTTTTTT. Residues: CAARGTGELFF.

This sequence joins TRBV11-2 and TRBJ2-5; 7 nucleotides line up with TRBD1. Germline V gives CDR1 SGHAT, CDR2 FQNNGV. This CDR3 contains 15 residues. V lost 0 bases to trimming and J lost 1 base; unmatched junction nucleotides: 2. The CDR3 coding sequence is TGTGCCAGCAGCTTAGATTGGACAGGCCAAGAGACCCAGTACTTC. It yields the protein CASSLDWTGQETQYF.

This clone occurred once. The chain joins TRBV7-3 to TRBJ1-4; D ambiguous. This CDR3 has 16 residues. CDR1 and CDR2 (germline): SGHTA, FQGTGA. The V and J ends lost 3 bases and 3 bases respectively, with 14 bases between them. The CDR3 region is CASSFPNYEPNEKLFF. As DNA, the CDR3 is TGTGCCAGCAGCTTTCCGAACTACGAGCCTAATGAAAAACTGTTTTTT.

The gene calls are TRBV30 and TRBJ1-2; unclear D gene. Trimming removed 3 bases from V and 2 bases from J, with 10 bases in between. This CDR3 spans 13 amino acids. CDR1 and CDR2 (germline): GTSNPN, SVGIG (reference sequence). CDR3: CAWRIGLNYGYTF. The DNA of the CDR3 is TGTGCCTGGAGAATCGGGTTGAACTATGGCTACACCTTC.

V and J are TRBV2 and TRBJ2-1; 9 positions agree with TRBD1. CDR1 is SNHLY, CDR2 FYNNEI, per germline. This CDR3 region has 11 residues. Trimming at V came to 3 bases and at J to 12 bases, leaving 0 bases not matched to a gene. CDR3 bases: TGTGCCAGCAGTGAGGACAGGGGGCAGTTCTTC. Translating it yields CASSEDRGQFF.

The chain links TRBV7-8 to TRBJ1-1; the D is unclear. This CDR3 has 12 residues. Trimming took off 8 bases at V and 2 bases at J, with 9 bases between the two ends. Germline assignment: CDR1 SGHVS and CDR2 FQNEAQ. As DNA, the CDR3 is TGTGCCAGCGGGCATCGAAACACTGAAGCTTTCTTT. Translation: CASGHRNTEAFF.

This chain joins TRBV7-3 and TRBJ1-1; D is unclear. V lost 5 bases to trimming and J lost 2 bases, with 9 bases between them. This CDR3 contains 13 residues. Germline values: CDR1 SGHTA, CDR2 FQGTGA. CDR3 sequence (DNA): TGTGCCAGCAGCCAGACGGGAAACACTGAAGCTTTCTTT. This codes for CASSQTGNTEAFF.

CDR3 bases: TGTGCCAGCAGCCAAGCTGGCTACGAGCAGTACTTC. This translates into CASSQAGYEQYF. The V gene is TRBV3-1 (or the pseudogene TRBV3-2), the J gene TRBJ2-7; D is unclear. Germline V lookup: CDR1 LGHDT, CDR2 YNNKEL (reference sequence). The CDR3 runs 12 residues. V was trimmed by 1 base and J by 3 bases, leaving 4 bases between them.

The genes are TRBV18 and TRBJ1-1; no clear D gene. Germline CDR1 reads KGHSH; CDR2 reads LQKENI. The CDR3 sequence is 12 residues long. V was trimmed by 6 bases and J by 6 bases, leaving 11 bases between them. DNA of the CDR3: TGTGCCAGCTCCCCCCGCGGTGCTGAAGCTTTCTTT. Its translation is CASSPRGAEAFF.

This clone was picked up many times. Different DNA sequences within this sample yield the same CDR3. The genes are TRBV4-2 and TRBJ2-5; the D gene is possibly TRBD2 (6 bases). CDR1 is LGHNA, CDR2 YNFKEQ, per germline. The V and J ends lost 1 base and 1 base respectively, with 10 bases between them. This CDR3 region has 15 residues. The CDR3 region is CASSQVGGAQETQYF. The DNA of the CDR3 is TGTGCCAGCAGCCAAGTAGGAGGGGCCCAAGAGACCCAGTACTTC.

This clone was counted a single time. Other DNA sequences from this sample encode an identical CDR3 as well. CDR3: CAWSPTSYEQYF. Here the CDR3 DNA reads TGTGCCTGGAGTCCGACTAGCTACGAGCAGTACTTC. The rearrangement uses TRBV30 and TRBJ2-7; D may be TRBD2 (6 bases). The germline gives CDR1 GTSNPN, CDR2 SVGIG (reference sequence). V dropped 2 bases and J dropped 3 bases, with 8 bases sitting between them. This CDR3 contains 12 residues.